The clone carrying this T cell receptor beta chain showed up just once. Its antigen is undetermined. The data were taken from a study of PD-1 blockade in mismatch repair-deficient tumors. About the study: Patients had about a dozen mismatch repair-deficient cancer types, all previously treated and progressing.

The data were produced by immunoSEQ multiplex PCR, yet TCRdb's version contains in-frame clones alone and is incomplete. The sample has some 100,000 clones, 82% seen once; the top ten hold roughly 6.3%. The CDR3 extends over 15 amino acids. Germline-derived CDR1 and CDR2 are WSHSY and SAAADI. The V end lost 4 bases, the J end lost 1 base, and 12 bases lay between the germline ends. Notes on the study in general: Tumor-resident clones, often absent from pretreatment blood, expanded after pembrolizumab and then contracted.

Sequencing was performed on peripheral blood, taken approximately 35 weeks after starting pembrolizumab. The genes are TRBV10-2 and TRBJ2-3; D possibly corresponds to TRBD2 (5 bases). The clonotype comes from an adult with mismatch repair-deficient cancer. The CDR3 protein is CASSGWRAGTDTQYF. The CDR3 nucleotides are TGCGCCAGCAGTGGGTGGCGGGCCGGCACAGATACGCAGTATTTT.